Each of the 13 T cell receptor beta chains below was sequenced from the same sample in a study of T-cell reconstitution after alpha-beta-depleted transplantation in children. This sample's TCRbeta library carried unique molecular identifier barcodes. TCRdb fed the PCR reads into MiXCR, producing one record per CDR3 protein. The sample lists 180,000 or so distinct CDR3 sequences; 6.3% were seen once. The sequences come from PBMCs, collected before TCRalphabeta/CD19-depleted stem cell transplant. The origin of the receptors is a girl less than two years old with combined immunodeficiency, due to receive a stem cell transplant.

This clonotype was seen only a few times. This sequence joins TRBV29-1 and TRBJ2-2; weak D call: TRBD2 (6 bases). Trimming left V 6 bases short and J 1 base short, with 9 bases between. Germline CDR1 reads SQVTM; CDR2 reads ANQGSEA. The CDR3 has 13 residues. Here the CDR3 reads CSVRLENTGELFF. The CDR3 DNA reads TGCAGCGTGAGACTAGAGAACACCGGGGAGCTGTTTTTT.

V gene TRBV13 combines with J gene TRBJ1-2, with 11 bases fitting TRBD1. With V trimmed by 2 bases and J by 0 bases, 5 bases remained unmatched. Germline lookup yields CDR1 PRHDT and CDR2 FYEKMQ (reference sequence). The length of the CDR3 is 17 residues. The CDR3 loop reads CASSLRDRGSTNYGYTF. In DNA form, the CDR3 reads TGTGCCAGCAGCTTAAGGGACAGGGGGTCTACTAACTATGGCTACACCTTC.

This clonotype was seen ten or more times. This chain links TRBV4-3 with TRBJ1-3, with D unresolved. The V gene's germline CDR1 is LGHNA and CDR2 YSLEER. The CDR3 is 16 amino acids. Trimming removed 0 bases from V and 0 bases from J, with 9 bases in between. The CDR3 DNA reads TGCGCCAGCAGCCAAGATTCCGCCGACTCTGGAAACACCATATATTTT. Amino acids: CASSQDSADSGNTIYF.

This clonotype was observed at least ten times. The chain combines TRBV6-2 or TRBV6-3 with TRBJ2-4; 7 bases are shared with TRBD1. This CDR3 has 14 amino acids. V shed 5 bases and J 4 bases; nucleotides not matched to a gene: 5. CDR1 and CDR2 from the germline V gene are MNHEY and SVGEGT. The CDR3 DNA follows: TGTGCCAGCAGTGTGGACAGGATAAAAAACATTCAGTACTTC. Translation: CASSVDRIKNIQYF.

In this sample, this clonotype turned up many times. This chain links TRBV6-2 or TRBV6-3 with TRBJ2-1, with D unresolved. Looked up from germline, CDR1 is MNHEY and CDR2 is SVGEGT. CDR3 length: 14 residues. Trimming took off 4 bases at V and 4 bases at J, with 11 bases between the two ends. This CDR3 is CASSSLDQYNEQFF. DNA of the CDR3: TGTGCCAGCAGTTCCCTGGACCAATACAATGAGCAGTTCTTC.

The sample holds many counts of this clonotype. The genes are TRBV20-1 and TRBJ2-1; 8 nucleotides align to TRBD1. The V and J ends lost 2 bases and 5 bases, in that order; junction bases with no gene match: 8. Germline lookup yields CDR1 DFQATT and CDR2 SNEGSKA (reference sequence). The CDR3 length is 15 residues. CDR3 in amino acids: CSARPPGTGDNEQFF. CDR3 bases: TGCAGTGCTAGACCCCCCGGGACAGGCGACAATGAGCAGTTCTTC.

This clonotype was seen many times. J is TRBJ2-7 and V is TRBV18; 8 nucleotides match TRBD1. J gave up 6 bases and V 3 bases, and 4 bases lay outside the gene matches. The germline V gene has CDR1 KGHSH and CDR2 LQKENI. This CDR3 spans 13 amino acids. The CDR3 loop reads CASSPPDRVEQYF. CDR3 DNA: TGTGCCAGCTCACCTCCGGACAGGGTCGAGCAGTACTTC.

The sample holds a few counts of this clonotype. As DNA, the CDR3 is TGTGCCACCAGCAGCGGGGGGGCCAAAAACATTCAGTACTTC. It codes for CATSSGGAKNIQYF. The chain uses TRBV15 and TRBJ2-4; 7 nucleotides agree with TRBD2. The CDR3 has 14 amino acids. Germline values: CDR1 LNHNV, CDR2 YYDKDF (reference sequence). V was clipped by 3 bases and J by 1 base; unmatched bases: 0. Complete variable domain (other parts from reference TRBV15 and TRBJ2-4): DAMVIQNPRYQVTQFGKPVTLSCSQTLNHNVMYWYQQKSSQAPKLLFHYYDKDFNNEADTPDNFQSRRPNTSFCFLDIRSPGLGDTAMYLCATSSGGAKNIQYFGAGTRLSVL.

The sample holds many counts of this clonotype. V is TRBV27 and J is TRBJ2-3; D unclear. V lost 5 bases, J lost 6 bases, and 18 bases lay in between. This CDR3 has 15 residues. CDR1 is MNHEY, CDR2 SMNVEV, per germline (reference sequence). DNA for the CDR3: TGTGCCAGCAGTGTCCACGTAGCCCCTACGGATACGCAGTATTTT. Protein product: CASSVHVAPTDTQYF.

This clonotype was seen repeatedly, ten times or more. The genes are TRBV28 and TRBJ2-3, with a weak D call TRBD1 (5 bases). Germline assignment: CDR1 MDHEN and CDR2 SYDVKM. The length of the CDR3 is 15 residues. Between the trimmed V and J ends, which lost 3 bases and 8 bases, there was a span of 18 bases. The CDR3 loop is CASSFRLRGRITQYF. The CDR3 DNA reads as TGTGCCAGCAGTTTCCGCCTTAGGGGAAGGATTACGCAGTATTTT.

This clonotype showed up many times. This chain connects TRBV11-3 to TRBJ2-1; D is perhaps TRBD2 (6 bases). Germline values: CDR1 SGHNT, CDR2 YENEEA. V was pared by 2 bases and J by 9 bases, with 17 bases between. The CDR3 length is 15 residues. CDR3 sequence reads: CASSLSSGTMGEQFF. DNA for the CDR3: TGTGCCAGCAGCTTAAGTAGCGGCACTATGGGTGAGCAGTTCTTC.

This clonotype was counted ten times or more. The gene calls are TRBV29-1 and TRBJ1-1; 8 nucleotides match TRBD1. This CDR3 contains 13 residues. The V and J ends lost 6 bases and 1 base, in that order; junction bases with no gene match: 4. CDR1 SQVTM and CDR2 ANQGSEA come from the germline V gene. CDR3 nucleotides: TGCAGCGTGGCAGGGGGCCAGAACACTGAAGCTTTCTTT. This gives the protein CSVAGGQNTEAFF.

This clonotype has at least ten counts. The chain joins TRBV5-1 to TRBJ2-3; D is unclear. The CDR3 runs 12 residues. Germline V gene sequence: CDR1 SGHRS, CDR2 YFSETQ. Trimming stripped 4 bases from V and 6 bases from J, with 9 bases between. This chain's CDR3 is CASSPTRDTQYF. The CDR3 nucleotides are TGCGCCAGCAGCCCAACACGCGATACGCAGTATTTT.